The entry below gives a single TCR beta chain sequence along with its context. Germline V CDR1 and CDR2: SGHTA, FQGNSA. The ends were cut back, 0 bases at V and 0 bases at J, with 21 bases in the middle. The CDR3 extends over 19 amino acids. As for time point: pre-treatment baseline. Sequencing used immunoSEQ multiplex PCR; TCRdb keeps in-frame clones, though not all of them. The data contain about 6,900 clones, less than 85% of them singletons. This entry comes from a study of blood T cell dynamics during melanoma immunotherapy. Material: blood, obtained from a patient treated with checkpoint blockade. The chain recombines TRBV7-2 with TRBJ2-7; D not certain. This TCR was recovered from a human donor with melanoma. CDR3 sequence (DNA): TGTGCCAGCAGCTTAGCGGTAATAGTGGTCGAGACTTACTCCTACGAGCAGTACTTC. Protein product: CASSLAVIVVETYSYEQYF.